The 2 T cell receptor beta chains below all came from one sample that was sequenced in a study of blood T cell repertoires in COVID-19 (dated by TCRdb to 2019 to 2021). Libraries were constructed by the immunoSEQ multiplex PCR assay. This immuneACCESS table, as held by TCRdb, lists in-frame sequences with V and J called but not all clones. Of the missing ones, under half trace to an unresolved V gene in checked studies; the others have no known cause. The sample table holds around 92,000 clones, of which around 83% were seen once. 10% to 15% of the sample lies in the top ten. Specimen: peripheral blood. Source of these receptors: a woman aged 55-70 years in a cohort sampled during active or convalescent COVID-19.

This clone was observed a single time. The V call is TRBV19, the J call TRBJ1-5; no definite D call. Germline V lookup: CDR1 LNHDA, CDR2 SQIVND (reference sequence). The CDR3 loop spans 15 amino acids. V lost 7 bases and J lost 4, with 17 bases in between. The CDR3 nucleotides are TGTGCCAGTACCCTCGGGATACTGGGGAATCAGCCCCAGCATTTT. Its translation: CASTLGILGNQPQHF.

This clone was seen only once. The chain has TRBV19 and TRBJ1-5, with TRBD1 as a possible D gene (6 bases). V was pared by 7 bases and J by 0 bases, with 10 bases between. The CDR3 is 14 amino acids. Germline CDR1 and CDR2: LNHDA and SQIVND (reference sequence). This CDR3 is CASTGQHSNQPQHF. In DNA, the CDR3 is TGTGCCAGTACCGGACAGCATAGCAATCAGCCCCAGCATTTT.